This TCR beta chain came from a study of type 1 regulatory T cells. Overall study context: An in vitro protocol generated T-allo10, a Tr1-enriched, alloantigen-specific CD4 T cell product.

TCRdb analysed the reads with MiXCR anew, one entry per CDR3 protein. This table holds about 97,000 distinct CDR3 sequences, around a third found once. Trimming took 4 bases from V and 0 from J; bases not matched to a gene: 8. The CDR3 totals 19 residues. Per the germline V gene, CDR1 is LNHDA and CDR2 is SQIVND (reference sequence). Sequenced input: CD4+ T cells, either the whole sample or a sorted fraction (not recorded which). This clonotype was obtained from a human donor in good health. The V call is TRBV19, the J call TRBJ2-1, with 14 positions matching TRBD2. The CDR3, as DNA: TGTGCCAGTAGTACCGGACTAGCGGGAGGTCTCAGCTCCTACAATGAGCAGTTCTTC. Translation gives CASSTGLAGGLSSYNEQFF.